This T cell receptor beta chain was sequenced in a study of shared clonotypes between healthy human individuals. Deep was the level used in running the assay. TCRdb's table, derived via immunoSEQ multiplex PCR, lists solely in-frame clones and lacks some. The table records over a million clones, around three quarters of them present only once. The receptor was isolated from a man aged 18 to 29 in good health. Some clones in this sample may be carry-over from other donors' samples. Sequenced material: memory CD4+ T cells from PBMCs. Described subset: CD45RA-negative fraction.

The CDR3 sequence: CASRRGLVGTNTGELFF. CDR3 nucleotides: TGCGCCAGCAGAAGGGGTTTAGTGGGAACAAACACCGGGGAGCTGTTTTTT. The chain recombines TRBV5-1 with TRBJ2-2; tentative D call: TRBD1 (5 bases). Trimming removed 5 bases at V and 2 bases at J, with 19 bases between. This CDR3 is 17 amino acids long. Germline V gives CDR1 SGHRS, CDR2 YFSETQ.